Given below is one TCR beta chain in context. Its antigen is unknown. Purity of the CD4+ and CD8+ cells, isolated by positive magnetic bead selection, was checked by flow cytometry. The data derive from a study of somatic mutations in cytotoxic T cells in rheumatoid arthritis. General observations from the study: About an eighth of the roughly 60 patients had a largest CD8+ clone above 20% of CD8+ cells. Compared with age-matched healthy controls, rheumatoid arthritis patients did not differ significantly in CD8+ T-cell clonality. A finding that went unadjusted for multiple comparisons was the slight underrepresentation of TRBV07 in rheumatoid arthritis patients.

Assay: immunoSEQ multiplex PCR; the TCRdb copy retains only in-frame clones and omits some. The table lists about 11,000 clones, over 70% of them singletons. This CDR3 contains 16 residues. The germline CDR1 and CDR2 sequences are SNHLY and FYNNEI. V gave up 3 bases and J gave up 2 bases, with 16 bases separating them. Sequenced: CD8+ T cells sorted from blood. The V call is TRBV2, the J call TRBJ1-2, with D perhaps matching TRBD1 (5 bases). The clonotype originates from a man between 65 and 85 years old in good health. CDR3 sequence reads: CASSDPIQDLNYGYTF. DNA for the CDR3: TGTGCCAGCAGTGATCCCATACAGGACTTAAACTATGGCTACACCTTC.